This T cell receptor (beta chain) was obtained from a study of T-cell memory formation after mild COVID-19. Study findings and constraints: Whereas later expanders leaned CD4+, clones contracting day 15 to 85 showed a balanced CD4/CD8 makeup. Researchers could not confirm that second-wave clones peaking on day 37 targeted SARS-CoV-2. The study detected some responding clones in pre-infection memory, suggesting cross-reactive memory joined.

5'RACE with constant-segment primers built TCRalpha and TCRbeta cDNA libraries with UMIs. MiXCR was run by TCRdb on the 5' RACE reads, yielding one entry per CDR3 protein. The data show approximately 570,000 distinct CDR3 sequences, with 18% seen just once and around 13% held by the top ten. CDR3 size: 14 residues. Looked up from germline, CDR1 is SGHRS and CDR2 is YFSETQ. Trimming took 3 bases from V and 0 from J, leaving 9 bases between them. Notes on this clonotype: Its antigen is undetermined.

Sequencing input: PBMCs or a T cell subset sorted from them (not recorded which). The J gene is TRBJ1-1, the V gene TRBV5-1, with D tentatively TRBD1 (6 bases). This receptor was identified in an adult woman who had mild COVID-19 (a few samples of this study predate the infection). Cell type and time point are not known. For the CDR3, the DNA is TGCGCCAGCAGCTGGAGGGGGATGAACACTGAAGCTTTCTTT. This encodes CASSWRGMNTEAFF.